These 3 T cell receptor beta chains were sequenced from one sample in a study of blood T cells in healthy people across ages (dated by TCRdb to 2013 to 2016). Library generation was performed with 5' RACE. Sequencing was performed on an Illumina HiSeq 2500. A second PCR of roughly 6 to 12 cycles was performed with a sample-barcoded 5' primer and a J-beta primer mix. TCRdb took the public reads, trimmed them with fastp at Q25, ran MiXCR for clone calling and kept in-frame beta chains. Rows merge per CDR3 protein into single entries with the most common DNA and genes. Within this sample are approximately 1.5 million distinct CDR3 sequences, with 34% of them counted one time only. Approximately 11% of the sample rests with the top ten. Input material: blood. These receptors all stem from a woman aged 25 to 45 in good health.

The CDR3 region is CASSLGPEGGIYEQYF. Written as DNA, the CDR3 is TGTGCCAGCAGCCTAGGGCCGGAAGGAGGGATCTACGAGCAGTACTTC. The chain combines TRBV7-9 with TRBJ2-7; maybe TRBD2 (6 bases). Germline CDR1 SEHNR, CDR2 FQNEAQ (reference sequence). The CDR3 spans 16 residues. V lost 5 bases and J 3 bases, leaving 20 bases between the germline ends.

In this sample, this clonotype turned up many times. The chain joins TRBV12-3 or TRBV12-4 to TRBJ2-5; tentatively, D is TRBD1 or TRBD2 (5 bases each). CDR3 length: 13 residues. Trimming removed 6 bases at V and 4 bases at J, with 12 bases between. This chain's CDR3 is CASRGVDPETQYF. CDR3 bases: TGTGCCAGCAGGGGGGTCGATCCAGAGACCCAGTACTTC.

The chain joins TRBV15 to TRBJ2-3; D unresolved. This CDR3 comprises 16 residues. Trimming pared 2 bases from V and 5 bases from J, leaving 17 bases between. The V gene's germline CDR1 is LNHNV and CDR2 YYDKDF (reference sequence). CDR3 coding DNA: TGTGCCACCAGCAGAAATCCTAGAATTAGGGTAGATACGCAGTATTTT. It is translated as CATSRNPRIRVDTQYF.